These 21 T cell receptor beta chains originate from one sample sequenced in a study of blood T cell repertoires in COVID-19. The repertoire was sequenced with immunoSEQ multiplex PCR; TCRdb's copy has only in-frame clones and lacks some. Here the sample spans under 110,000 clones, roughly nine tenths being singletons. Material: peripheral blood. Receptors were obtained from a man aged 50-60 years with acute or convalescent COVID-19.

J is TRBJ2-3 and V is TRBV7-2; TRBD2 is a possible D gene (6 bases). The CDR3 has 15 amino acids. Trimming took 6 bases from V and 0 from J, leaving 13 bases between them. Germline V CDR1 and CDR2: SGHTA, FQGNSA. CDR3: CASRAGGGSTDTQYF. In DNA, the CDR3 is TGTGCCAGCAGAGCCGGGGGAGGTAGCACAGATACGCAGTATTTT.

The chain uses TRBV6-1 and TRBJ1-2; 7 bases are a match to TRBD1. This CDR3 is 15 amino acids long. Germline values: CDR1 MNHNS, CDR2 SASEGT. V trimming: 3 bases; J trimming: 5 bases; junction bases outside the gene matches: 9. This CDR3 reads CASSDDVRGWYGYTF. As DNA, the CDR3 is TGTGCCAGCAGTGACGATGTCAGGGGGTGGTATGGCTACACCTTC.

The V and J genes are TRBV13 and TRBJ2-7, with TRBD2 as a possible D gene (7 bases). V dropped 5 bases and J dropped 0 bases, with 17 bases sitting between them. This CDR3 is 16 amino acids long. Germline lookup yields CDR1 PRHDT and CDR2 FYEKMQ (reference sequence). The CDR3 DNA sequence: TGTGCCAGCAGCCAATTGGGGGGGCGGAGCTCCTACGAGCAGTACTTC. It codes for CASSQLGGRSSYEQYF.

This clone was picked up one time. The chain carries TRBV4-1 and TRBJ2-7, with 10 bases identical to TRBD2. The length of the CDR3 is 16 residues. With 3 bases clipped from V and 7 bases from J, the junction kept 12 bases outside the gene matches. Germline V gives CDR1 MGHRA, CDR2 YSYEKL. This CDR3 is CASSQFLAGDGREQYF. The CDR3 DNA follows: TGCGCCAGCAGCCAGTTTCTAGCGGGGGACGGGAGGGAGCAGTACTTC.

The chain combines TRBV6-6 with TRBJ2-1, with TRBD1 matching 9 bases. The trim removed 6 bases at V and 3 bases at J, leaving 9 bases unmatched. The germline gives CDR1 MNHNY, CDR2 SVGAGI (reference sequence). CDR3 length equals 16 residues. DNA for the CDR3: TGTGCCAGCAGAACCGCCTCGGGACAGGGCTACAATGAGCAGTTCTTC. Encoded protein: CASRTASGQGYNEQFF.

The rearrangement links TRBV29-1 to TRBJ2-7; 7 bases fit TRBD1. The J segment lost 4 bases and the V segment lost 2 bases, leaving 11 bases of the junction unmatched. The CDR3 has 15 residues. CDR1 is SQVTM, CDR2 ANQGSEA, per germline. The CDR3 sequence: CSVERAKGAGYEQYF. CDR3 DNA: TGCAGCGTTGAAAGGGCCAAGGGGGCAGGGTACGAGCAGTACTTC.

The chain joins TRBV10-3 to TRBJ2-3; TRBD1 might be the D (5 bases). Germline V gene lookup returns CDR1 ENHRY and CDR2 SYGVKD. The length of the CDR3 is 13 residues. V was pared by 4 bases and J by 6 bases, with 11 bases between. The CDR3 reads CAISGGWRDTQYF. In nucleotides, the CDR3 is TGTGCCATCAGTGGGGGCTGGCGGGATACGCAGTATTTT.

This sequence joins TRBV5-1 and TRBJ1-2, with D hard to call. The germline CDR1 and CDR2 sequences are SGHRS and YFSETQ. Trimming shortened V by 0 bases and J by 5 bases, and 11 bases separated the two germline ends. This CDR3 is 14 amino acids long. The CDR3 region is CASSLEPGRYGYTF. CDR3 DNA: TGCGCCAGCAGCTTGGAGCCAGGAAGGTATGGCTACACCTTC. Filled out from reference TRBV5-1 and TRBJ1-2, the complete variable domain reads KAGVTQTPRYLIKTRGQQVTLSCSPISGHRSVSWYQQTPGQGLQFLFEYFSETQRNKGNFPGRFSGRQFSNSRSEMNVSTLELGDSALYLCASSLEPGRYGYTFGSGTRLTVV.

This clone was observed a few times. This chain uses TRBV5-1 with TRBJ2-2; the D gene is possibly TRBD1 (5 bases). CDR1 SGHRS and CDR2 YFSETQ come from the germline V gene. The length of the CDR3 is 15 residues. With 0 bases removed from V and 7 bases from J, the gap between germline ends came to 13 bases. Here the CDR3 reads CASSLGAGQVGELFF. The CDR3 region has the DNA TGCGCCAGCAGCTTGGGGGCAGGGCAAGTCGGGGAGCTGTTTTTT.

V usage is TRBV2 and J usage is TRBJ2-5; 8 positions match TRBD2. The CDR3 has 14 residues. Trimming at V came to 6 bases and at J to 5 bases, leaving 8 bases not matched to a gene. From germline, CDR1 is SNHLY and CDR2 FYNNEI. CDR3 sequence reads: CASSGTGGMETQYF. For the CDR3, the DNA is TGTGCCAGCAGCGGGACGGGGGGGATGGAGACCCAGTACTTC.

The chain joins TRBV9 to TRBJ2-2, with D perhaps TRBD2 (5 bases). Germline loops: CDR1 SGDLS, CDR2 YYNGEE. This CDR3 is 14 amino acids long. V was cut by 2 bases and J by 5 bases, with 10 bases left in between. The CDR3 region has the DNA TGTGCCAGCAGCGTGGCCACGGGGACCGGGGAGCTGTTTTTT. Its translation: CASSVATGTGELFF.

The V gene is TRBV5-5, the J gene TRBJ1-2, with a weak D call TRBD1 (6 bases). CDR1 is SGHKS and CDR2 is YYEKEE in the germline V gene (reference sequence). Trimming stripped 9 bases from V and 3 bases from J, with 21 bases between. The CDR3 runs to 15 residues. This CDR3 is CATSGGGAVDYGYTF. CDR3 DNA sequence: TGTGCCACCTCAGGCGGGGGCGCCGTAGACTATGGCTACACCTTC.

This sequence joins TRBV10-3 and TRBJ2-7; D unclear. CDR1 is ENHRY, CDR2 SYGVKD, per germline. V gave up 2 bases and J gave up 9 bases, with 14 bases separating them. This CDR3 contains 13 residues. In DNA form, the CDR3 reads TGTGCCATCAGTGAGGCGGCTGGCGGCGCGCAGTACTTC. Translated, it gives CAISEAAGGAQYF.

This clone came up a few times. The J gene is TRBJ1-3, the V gene TRBV6-5; D not certain. CDR1 MNHEY and CDR2 SVGAGI come from the germline V gene. V was shortened by 9 bases and J by 5 bases, with 20 bases between the two germline ends. The CDR3 totals 15 residues. This CDR3 is CASTNDRVSRNTIYF. In DNA form, the CDR3 reads TGTGCCAGTACTAACGACCGGGTCTCAAGAAACACCATATATTTT.

The chain uses TRBV6-2 or TRBV6-3 and TRBJ2-3; D remains unclear. V shed 9 bases and J shed 0 bases, with 16 bases lying between them. The CDR3 contains 15 residues. The germline CDR1 and CDR2 sequences are MNHEY and SVGEGT. CDR3 nucleotides: TGTGCCAGTAGTAAGTACCACTCTAGCACAGATACGCAGTATTTT. This codes for CASSKYHSSTDTQYF.

This chain uses TRBV27 with TRBJ1-5; perhaps TRBD1 as D (6 bases). V lost 6 bases and J lost 0, with 15 bases in between. Germline V lookup: CDR1 MNHEY, CDR2 SMNVEV (reference sequence). The CDR3 loop spans 16 amino acids. CDR3 coding DNA: TGTGCCAGCAGCCCACAGGGCGCGGGTAGCAATCAGCCCCAGCATTTT. Translating it yields CASSPQGAGSNQPQHF.

The CDR3 spells CASSHVTDAYEQYF. The CDR3 DNA sequence: TGTGCCAGCAGCCACGTCACAGATGCCTACGAGCAGTACTTC. The gene calls are TRBV5-6 and TRBJ2-7, with D unclear. The CDR3 has 14 amino acids. In germline, CDR1 is SGHDT, CDR2 YYEEEE. The V gene lost 4 bases and the J gene lost 2 bases, with 13 bases spanning the gap. Looking up the rest from reference TRBV5-6 and TRBJ2-7 gives the full variable domain: DAGVTQSPTHLIKTRGQQVTLRCSPKSGHDTVSWYQQALGQGPQFIFQYYEEEERQRGNFPDRFSGHQFPNYSSELNVNALLLGDSALYLCASSHVTDAYEQYFGPGTRLTVT.

This clone appeared once. The rearrangement links TRBV28 to TRBJ1-2, with 10 positions matching TRBD1. This CDR3 is 16 amino acids long. V lost 4 bases to trimming and J lost 4 bases; unmatched junction nucleotides: 9. The germline V gene encodes CDR1 MDHEN and CDR2 SYDVKM. The CDR3, as DNA: TGTGCCAGCAGTTCCCCCGGGGGACAGGGGAGCTATGGCTACACCTTC. This gives the protein CASSSPGGQGSYGYTF.

This chain links TRBV11-3 with TRBJ1-1; no reliable D call. In germline, CDR1 is SGHNT, CDR2 YENEEA. Trimming left V 5 bases short and J 1 base short, with 8 bases between. This CDR3 has 13 amino acids. CDR3 in amino acids: CASSPPGNTEAFF. Here the CDR3 DNA reads TGTGCCAGCAGCCCCCCCGGGAACACTGAAGCTTTCTTT.

The CDR3 region is CASSFLGPGQGGYEQYF. For the CDR3, the DNA is TGTGCCAGCAGCTTCCTCGGTCCGGGACAGGGGGGCTACGAGCAGTACTTC. The V call is TRBV5-6, the J call TRBJ2-7; 11 bases align to TRBD1. The V segment lost 2 bases and the J segment 3 bases; nucleotides outside the gene matches: 10. There are 17 residues in the CDR3. CDR1 and CDR2 (germline): SGHDT, YYEEEE.

The chain couples TRBV6-5 to TRBJ2-1, with D perhaps TRBD2 (5 bases). The CDR3 loop spans 14 amino acids. Trimming took off 6 bases at V and 2 bases at J, with 11 bases between the two ends. CDR1 and CDR2 (germline): MNHEY, SVGAGI. CDR3 region: CASRATGTYNEQFF. CDR3 DNA sequence: TGTGCCAGCAGAGCCACGGGAACCTACAATGAGCAGTTCTTC.